This entry lists 29 T cell receptor beta chains sequenced from one sample in a study of T cells in Graves' hyperthyroidism and ophthalmopathy. Amplification of TCR beta CDR3 regions used RNA as the template. The primer set for the first-round RT-PCR of the TCR CDR3 was HTBI. TCRdb passed the multiplex PCR reads through MiXCR, listing each CDR3 protein once. The sample holds hundreds of thousands of distinct CDR3 sequences, over 35% seen once. Material for sequencing was blood. The receptor source for this set is a man aged 18 to 35 with Graves' hyperthyroidism.

CDR3 residues: CASSPAGYSNQPQHF. For the CDR3, the DNA is TGTGCCAGCAGCCCCGCCGGGTATAGCAATCAGCCCCAGCATTTT. This chain joins TRBV2 and TRBJ1-5; the D is unclear. CDR3 length: 15 residues. The V and J ends lost 6 bases and 0 bases respectively, with 12 bases between them. The V gene's germline CDR1 is SNHLY and CDR2 FYNNEI.

This clonotype was seen just once. The chain links TRBV10-3 to TRBJ1-5, with TRBD1 matching over 9 bases. The CDR3 extends over 14 amino acids. The V gene's germline CDR1 is ENHRY and CDR2 SYGVKD. V was clipped by 10 bases and J by 5 bases; unmatched bases: 9. The CDR3 spells CATGTGHTYQPQHF. CDR3 coding DNA: TGTGCCACCGGGACAGGGCATACCTATCAGCCCCAGCATTTT.

This clonotype was observed a few times. Germline is not matched at one junction end, which may reflect a read error. The chain couples TRBV5-6 to TRBJ1-1; D perhaps matches TRBD1 (5 bases). The CDR3 spans 12 residues. Germline V lookup: CDR1 SGHDT, CDR2 YYEEEE. CDR3 DNA sequence: TGTGCCAGCAGCTTGGGGGGGACTGGAGCTTTCTTT. Residues: CASSLGGTGAFF.

This clonotype was counted at least ten times. The CDR3 protein is CASSYDREKLFF. In nucleotides, the CDR3 is TGTGCCAGCAGCTACGACAGGGAAAAACTGTTTTTT. The V and J genes are TRBV7-2 and TRBJ1-4; D is perhaps TRBD1 (6 bases). V shed 4 bases and J shed 8 bases, with 8 bases lying between them. CDR1 and CDR2 from the germline V gene are SGHTA and FQGNSA. The CDR3 sequence is 12 residues long.

This clonotype was observed a few times. The rearrangement joins TRBV5-4 to TRBJ1-1; D gene uncertain. This CDR3 spans 14 amino acids. Germline V gene lookup returns CDR1 SGHNT and CDR2 YYREEE (reference sequence). V was shortened by 1 base and J by 1 base, with 8 bases between the two germline ends. The CDR3, as DNA: TGTGCCAGCAGCTTGTATGTTCCGAACACTGAAGCTTTCTTT. Translation gives CASSLYVPNTEAFF.

J is TRBJ1-1 and V is TRBV19, with D uncertain. There are 16 residues in the CDR3. CDR1 and CDR2 from the germline V gene are LNHDA and SQIVND (reference sequence). Trimming shortened V by 2 bases and J by 6 bases, and 19 bases separated the two germline ends. CDR3 DNA sequence: TGTGCCAGTAGTATACCACCGGGCCTTCAAAAGGCTGAAGCTTTCTTT. It translates to CASSIPPGLQKAEAFF.

The chain couples TRBV20-1 to TRBJ2-2; the match to TRBD2 covers 11 bases. V lost 4 bases to trimming and J lost 0 bases; unmatched junction nucleotides: 4. The V gene's germline CDR1 is DFQATT and CDR2 SNEGSKA (reference sequence). There are 16 residues in the CDR3. The CDR3 coding sequence is TGCAGTGCTATGACTAGCGGGGCCTCGAACACCGGGGAGCTGTTTTTT. Protein: CSAMTSGASNTGELFF.

There are a few counts of this clonotype. The rearrangement joins TRBV9 to TRBJ2-7, with D unclear. From germline, CDR1 is SGDLS and CDR2 YYNGEE. V gave up 3 bases and J gave up 4 bases, with 11 bases separating them. The CDR3 runs 13 residues. In DNA, the CDR3 is TGTGCCAGCAGCGACCAGGTGGGTTACGAGCAGTACTTC. Amino acid sequence: CASSDQVGYEQYF.

The rearrangement links TRBV7-2 to TRBJ2-7; TRBD1 matches at 8 bases. The J segment lost 2 bases and the V segment lost 4 bases, leaving 10 bases of the junction unmatched. The germline V gene has CDR1 SGHTA and CDR2 FQGNSA. The CDR3 length is 16 residues. CDR3 sequence: CASSSPGTGRAYEQYF. The CDR3 DNA is TGTGCCAGCAGCTCACCCGGGACAGGAAGGGCCTACGAGCAGTACTTC.

This clonotype showed up just a few times. This sequence joins TRBV4-1 and TRBJ1-2, with TRBD1 as a possible D gene (5 bases). CDR1 is MGHRA, CDR2 YSYEKL, per germline. The CDR3 sequence is 16 residues long. V was shortened by 0 bases and J by 8 bases, with 19 bases between the two germline ends. The DNA for the CDR3 is TGCGCCAGCAGCCAAGAGGGGGGGGACGGGCCCAACGGCTACACCTTC. This sequence encodes CASSQEGGDGPNGYTF.

The rearrangement uses TRBV2 and TRBJ1-2, with a possible D match to TRBD1 (5 bases). This CDR3 has 12 residues. Germline V gene data show CDR1 as SNHLY and CDR2 as FYNNEI. V was trimmed by 2 bases and J by 12 bases, leaving 13 bases between them. The CDR3 loop is CASSESGDGNTF. CDR3 DNA sequence: TGTGCCAGCAGTGAAAGCGGGGACGGAAACACCTTC.

This clonotype was seen repeatedly, ten times or more. The chain uses TRBV29-1 and TRBJ2-2, with no clear D. This CDR3 comprises 13 residues. CDR1 and CDR2 (germline): SQVTM, ANQGSEA. Trimming removed 5 bases at V and 2 bases at J, with 9 bases between. CDR3 loop: CSVNRANTGELFF. The CDR3 nucleotides are TGCAGCGTTAACAGAGCAAACACCGGGGAGCTGTTTTTT.

This chain uses TRBV20-1 with TRBJ1-5; 7 bases are a match to TRBD1. The CDR3 has 15 amino acids. Trimming at V came to 8 bases and at J to 3 bases, leaving 13 bases not matched to a gene. Germline CDR1 and CDR2: DFQATT and SNEGSKA (reference sequence). CDR3 in DNA: TGCAGTTTAAACAGGGGCGGTCGAACCAATCAGCCCCAGCATTTT. Translated: CSLNRGGRTNQPQHF.

This clonotype was counted ten times or more. V and J are TRBV7-3 and TRBJ2-7; weak D call: TRBD1 (5 bases). Trimming took 6 bases from V and 2 from J, leaving 11 bases between them. The CDR3 covers 13 residues. CDR1 SGHTA and CDR2 FQGTGA come from the germline V gene. CDR3: CASRSRVTYEQYF. CDR3 DNA sequence: TGTGCCAGCAGGTCCAGGGTTACCTACGAGCAGTACTTC.

This chain uses TRBV5-4 with TRBJ1-2, with 7 bases aligning to TRBD1. Losses at the gene ends were 2 bases for V and 8 bases for J; bases not matched to a gene: 9. This CDR3 has 14 amino acids. Germline CDR1 and CDR2: SGHNT and YYREEE (reference sequence). The CDR3 DNA follows: TGTGCCAGCAGCTTACAATCGACAGGGATCGGCTACACCTTC. The encoded protein is CASSLQSTGIGYTF.

The gene calls are TRBV25-1 and TRBJ2-3, with D hard to call. The germline V gene encodes CDR1 MGHDK and CDR2 SYGVNS. The CDR3 runs to 14 residues. Trimming took 6 bases from V and 4 from J, leaving 14 bases between them. The CDR3, as DNA: TGTGCCAGCAGCCCGCCCCGACGGCCAGATACGCAGTATTTT. It encodes CASSPPRRPDTQYF.

Details on this clonotype: This could be a read error, since a much larger clone is one nucleotide away. The CDR3 DNA reads TGTGCCAGCAGCTTACCGACAGGGAGAGAAGAGACCCGGTACTTC. This codes for CASSLPTGREETRYF. J is TRBJ2-5 and V is TRBV7-2; 7 nucleotides match TRBD1. The germline V gene encodes CDR1 SGHTA and CDR2 FQGNSA. The CDR3 runs to 15 residues.

This clonotype occurred many times. The chain links TRBV29-1 to TRBJ1-4, with D uncertain. Trimming took 4 bases from V and 7 from J, leaving 13 bases between them. Germline lookup yields CDR1 SQVTM and CDR2 ANQGSEA. The CDR3 consists of 13 residues. CDR3 DNA: TGCAGCGTTGTTTCAAGGGCGAGTGAAAAACTGTTTTTT. This sequence encodes CSVVSRASEKLFF.

J is TRBJ1-3 and V is TRBV5-5; D remains ambiguous. Germline CDR1 SGHKS, CDR2 YYEKEE (reference sequence). Deletions cut 1 base from V and 1 base from J, with 21 bases between. The CDR3 consists of 19 residues. For the CDR3, the DNA is TGTGCCAGCAGCTTGTCTCCAGTGTCCGGGGTGGTATCTGGAAACACCATATATTTT. Its protein is CASSLSPVSGVVSGNTIYF.

Here the CDR3 DNA reads TGCAGCGTTGATTGGCGGGCCGACAATGAGCAGTTCTTC. This gives the protein CSVDWRADNEQFF. J is TRBJ2-1 and V is TRBV29-1; possible D gene TRBD2, 5 bases. The CDR3 is made up of 13 amino acids. V lost 3 bases, J lost 5 bases, and 11 bases lay in between. The germline gives CDR1 SQVTM, CDR2 ANQGSEA.

This chain joins TRBV11-2 and TRBJ1-6, with D hard to call. CDR3 length equals 18 residues. Trimming cost V 1 base and J 7 bases, with 20 bases left between them. From germline, CDR1 is SGHAT and CDR2 FQNNGV. The CDR3 sequence: CASSLVIISAGRNSPLHF. CDR3 coding DNA: TGTGCCAGCAGCTTAGTTATTATTTCCGCAGGCAGGAATTCACCCCTCCACTTT.

This clonotype came up once. J is TRBJ1-1 and V is TRBV9, with D uncertain. V was cut by 2 bases and J by 0 bases, with 11 bases left in between. CDR3 length equals 15 residues. The germline V gene has CDR1 SGDLS and CDR2 YYNGEE. CDR3 residues: CASSVRHQMNTEAFF. In DNA form, the CDR3 reads TGTGCCAGCAGCGTCCGACACCAAATGAACACTGAAGCTTTCTTT.

The V gene is TRBV29-1, the J gene TRBJ2-5, with TRBD2 matching 11 bases. The CDR3 runs 15 residues. Losses at the gene ends were 0 bases for V and 4 bases for J; bases not matched to a gene: 4. CDR1 is SQVTM and CDR2 is ANQGSEA in the germline V gene. The CDR3: CSVEDLTSGRETQYF. The CDR3 nucleotides are TGCAGCGTTGAAGATCTCACTAGCGGGAGAGAGACCCAGTACTTC.

In this sample, this clonotype turned up many times. This CDR3 is CAISDHQAGFRETQYF. CDR3 bases: TGTGCCATCAGTGATCACCAAGCGGGATTTCGGGAGACCCAGTACTTC. The chain combines TRBV10-3 with TRBJ2-5, with 7 nucleotides matching TRBD2. Per the germline V gene, CDR1 is ENHRY and CDR2 is SYGVKD. After removal of 3 bases from V and 5 bases from J, the junction contained 12 bases not matched to a gene. This CDR3 is built from 16 residues.

The V and J genes are TRBV29-1 and TRBJ1-2; D unresolved. V lost 8 bases and J lost 13, with 23 bases in between. The CDR3 runs to 12 residues. Germline V CDR1 and CDR2: SQVTM, ANQGSEA. In DNA, the CDR3 is TGCAGCAGTGACAATCGCCAGGCGGAGGGCACCTTC. This translates into CSSDNRQAEGTF.

In its sample, this clonotype was seen many times. V and J are TRBV7-2 and TRBJ2-5; tentative D call: TRBD2 (6 bases). Between the trimmed V and J ends, which lost 8 bases and 5 bases, there was a span of 15 bases. Per germline, CDR1 SGHTA and CDR2 FQGNSA. This CDR3 is 13 amino acids long. CDR3 loop: CASWGDGAETQYF. Here the CDR3 DNA reads TGTGCCAGCTGGGGGGATGGTGCGGAGACCCAGTACTTC.

In this sample, this clonotype turned up a few times. J is TRBJ2-7 and V is TRBV5-4, with 9 bases that match TRBD1. Germline trimming cut 7 bases from V and 2 bases from J; bases unmatched to any gene: 4. Germline assignment: CDR1 SGHNT and CDR2 YYREEE (reference sequence). The length of the CDR3 is 13 residues. As DNA, the CDR3 is TGTGCCAGCGCACGGACAGGGGCCTACGAGCAGTACTTC. This encodes CASARTGAYEQYF.

J is TRBJ2-2 and V is TRBV15; 12 nucleotides agree with TRBD2. The CDR3 sequence is 19 residues long. J lost 8 bases, V lost 5 bases, and 18 bases had no gene match. CDR1 LNHNV and CDR2 YYDKDF come from the germline V gene (reference sequence). In DNA form, the CDR3 reads TGTGCCACCAGCCCGGGGACAGGGGATAGCGGACTAGCGGGAGGGGAGCTGTTTTTT. It is translated as CATSPGTGDSGLAGGELFF.

As concerns this clonotype: This may stem from a read error, because a much larger clone lies one nucleotide away. The V gene is TRBV19, the J gene TRBJ2-7; D is possibly TRBD1 (8 bases). From germline, CDR1 is LNHDA and CDR2 SQIVND (reference sequence). The CDR3 has 13 amino acids. CDR3 nucleotides: TGTGACAGTACCGACAGGGGAGGGTACGAGCAGTACTTC. Translating gives CDSTDRGGYEQYF.